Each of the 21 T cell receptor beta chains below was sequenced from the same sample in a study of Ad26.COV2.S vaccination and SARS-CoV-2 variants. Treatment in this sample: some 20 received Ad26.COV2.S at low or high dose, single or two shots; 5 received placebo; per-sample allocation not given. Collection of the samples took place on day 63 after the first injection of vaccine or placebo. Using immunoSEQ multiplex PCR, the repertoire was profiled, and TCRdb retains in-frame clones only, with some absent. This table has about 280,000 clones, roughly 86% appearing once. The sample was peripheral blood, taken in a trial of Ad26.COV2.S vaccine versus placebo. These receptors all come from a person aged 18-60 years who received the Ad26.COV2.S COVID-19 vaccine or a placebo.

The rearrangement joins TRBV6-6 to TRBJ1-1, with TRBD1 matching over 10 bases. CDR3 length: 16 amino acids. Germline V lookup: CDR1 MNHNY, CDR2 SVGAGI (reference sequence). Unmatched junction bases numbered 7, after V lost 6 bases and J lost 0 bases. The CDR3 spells CASRPGTGVMNTEAFF. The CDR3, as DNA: TGTGCCAGCAGGCCCGGGACAGGGGTAATGAACACTGAAGCTTTCTTT.

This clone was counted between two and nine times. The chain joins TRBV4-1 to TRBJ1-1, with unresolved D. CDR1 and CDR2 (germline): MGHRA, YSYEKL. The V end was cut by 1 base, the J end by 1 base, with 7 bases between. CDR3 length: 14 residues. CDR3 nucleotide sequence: TGCGCCAGCAGCCAAGGGAAGCGGAACACTGAAGCTTTCTTT. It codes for CASSQGKRNTEAFF.

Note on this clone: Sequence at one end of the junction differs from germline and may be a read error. The CDR3 region has the DNA TGTGCCAGCAGCTTGGGGACTAGCGGGGCCTCCAACAATGAGCAGTTCTTC. Protein product: CASSLGTSGASNNEQFF. The chain recombines TRBV5-8 with TRBJ2-1; 12 bases fit TRBD2. Germline lookup yields CDR1 SGHTS and CDR2 YDEGEE. The CDR3 has 17 residues. Full variable domain (rest looked up from reference TRBV5-8 and TRBJ2-1): EAGVTQSPTHLIKTRGQQATLRCSPISGHTSVYWYQQALGLGLQFLLWYDEGEERNRGNFPPRFSGRQFPNYSSELNVNALELEDSALYLCASSLGTSGASNNEQFFGPGTRLTVL.

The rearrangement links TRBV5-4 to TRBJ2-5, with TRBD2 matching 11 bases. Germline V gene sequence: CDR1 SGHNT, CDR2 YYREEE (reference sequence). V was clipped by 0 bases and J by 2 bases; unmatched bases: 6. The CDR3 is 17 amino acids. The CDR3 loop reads CASSLGRLAGGQETQYF. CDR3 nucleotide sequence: TGTGCCAGCAGCTTGGGCAGGCTAGCGGGAGGACAAGAGACCCAGTACTTC.

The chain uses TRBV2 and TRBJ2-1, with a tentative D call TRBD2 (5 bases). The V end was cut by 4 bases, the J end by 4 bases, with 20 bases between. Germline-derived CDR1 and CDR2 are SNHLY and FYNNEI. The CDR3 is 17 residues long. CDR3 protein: CASSGQGLSRSYNEQFF. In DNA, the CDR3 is TGTGCCAGCAGTGGGCAAGGACTTTCAAGATCTTACAATGAGCAGTTCTTC. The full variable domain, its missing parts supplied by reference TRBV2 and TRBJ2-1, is EPEVTQTPSHQVTQMGQEVILRCVPISNHLYFYWYRQILGQKVEFLVSFYNNEISEKSEIFDDQFSVERPDGSNFTLKIRSTKLEDSAMYFCASSGQGLSRSYNEQFFGPGTRLTVL.

The CDR3 here is CAWSVTLGYTF. CDR3 bases: TGTGCCTGGAGTGTAACCCTTGGCTACACCTTC. J is TRBJ1-2 and V is TRBV30; D remains ambiguous. Germline CDR1 reads GTSNPN; CDR2 reads SVGIG (reference sequence). The CDR3 contains 11 residues. V lost 0 bases and J 7 bases, leaving 6 bases between the germline ends.

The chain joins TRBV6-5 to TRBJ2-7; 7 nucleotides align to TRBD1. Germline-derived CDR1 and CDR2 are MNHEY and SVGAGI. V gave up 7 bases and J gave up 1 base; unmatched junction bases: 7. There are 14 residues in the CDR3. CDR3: CASNRQGKSYEQYF. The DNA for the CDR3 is TGTGCCAGCAACCGACAGGGCAAGTCCTACGAGCAGTACTTC.

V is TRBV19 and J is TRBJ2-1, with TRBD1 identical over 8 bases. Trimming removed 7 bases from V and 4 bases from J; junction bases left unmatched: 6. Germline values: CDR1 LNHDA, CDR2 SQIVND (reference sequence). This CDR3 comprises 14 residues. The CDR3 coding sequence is TGTGCCAGTATGGCAGGGGGCTTGTACAATGAGCAGTTCTTC. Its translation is CASMAGGLYNEQFF.

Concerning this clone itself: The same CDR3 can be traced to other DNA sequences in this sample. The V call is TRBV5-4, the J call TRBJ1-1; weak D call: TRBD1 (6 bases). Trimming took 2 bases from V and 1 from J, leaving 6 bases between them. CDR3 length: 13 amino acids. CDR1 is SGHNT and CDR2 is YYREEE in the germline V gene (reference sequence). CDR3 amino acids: CASSLQGNTEAFF. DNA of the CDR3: TGTGCCAGCAGCTTACAGGGGAACACTGAAGCTTTCTTT. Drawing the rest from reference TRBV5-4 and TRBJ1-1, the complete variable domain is ETGVTQSPTHLIKTRGQQVTLRCSSQSGHNTVSWYQQALGQGPQFIFQYYREEENGRGNFPPRFSGLQFPNYSSELNVNALELDDSALYLCASSLQGNTEAFFGQGTRLTVV.

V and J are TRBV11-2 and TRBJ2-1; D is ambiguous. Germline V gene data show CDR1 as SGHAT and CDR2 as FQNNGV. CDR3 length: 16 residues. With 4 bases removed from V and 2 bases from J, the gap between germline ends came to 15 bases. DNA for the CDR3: TGTGCCAGCAGCTCCTGGACGGCGGTTACCTACAATGAGCAGTTCTTC. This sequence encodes CASSSWTAVTYNEQFF.

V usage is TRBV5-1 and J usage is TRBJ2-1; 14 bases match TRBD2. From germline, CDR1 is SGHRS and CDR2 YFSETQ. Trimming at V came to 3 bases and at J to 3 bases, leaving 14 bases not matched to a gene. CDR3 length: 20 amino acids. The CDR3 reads CASSSYRGTSGSRVYNEQFF. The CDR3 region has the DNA TGCGCCAGCAGCTCCTATCGGGGGACTAGCGGGAGTAGAGTCTACAATGAGCAGTTCTTC.

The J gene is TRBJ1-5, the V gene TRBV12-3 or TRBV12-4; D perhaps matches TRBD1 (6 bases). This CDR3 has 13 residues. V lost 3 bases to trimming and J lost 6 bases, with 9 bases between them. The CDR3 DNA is TGTGCCAGCAGTTTGAGGGGGGGTCAGCCCCAGCATTTT. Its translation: CASSLRGGQPQHF.

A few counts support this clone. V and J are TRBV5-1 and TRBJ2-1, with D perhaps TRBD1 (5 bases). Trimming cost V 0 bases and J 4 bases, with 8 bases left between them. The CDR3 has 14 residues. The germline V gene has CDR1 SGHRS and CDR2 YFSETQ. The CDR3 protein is CASSLGQLYNEQFF. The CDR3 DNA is TGCGCCAGCAGCTTGGGACAGTTATACAATGAGCAGTTCTTC.

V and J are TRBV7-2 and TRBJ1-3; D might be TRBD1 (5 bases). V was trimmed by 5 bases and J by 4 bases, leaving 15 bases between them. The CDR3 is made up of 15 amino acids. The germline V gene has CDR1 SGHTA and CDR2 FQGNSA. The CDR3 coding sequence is TGTGCCAGCAGCGACCCGGGACGGCTCGGAAACACCATATATTTT. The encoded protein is CASSDPGRLGNTIYF.

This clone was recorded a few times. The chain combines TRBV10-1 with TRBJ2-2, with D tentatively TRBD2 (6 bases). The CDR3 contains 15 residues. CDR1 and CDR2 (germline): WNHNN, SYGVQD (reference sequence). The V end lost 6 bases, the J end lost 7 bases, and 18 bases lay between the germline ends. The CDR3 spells CASSPIGGKGGELFF. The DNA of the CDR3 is TGCGCCAGCAGCCCCATCGGGGGTAAGGGCGGGGAGCTGTTTTTT.

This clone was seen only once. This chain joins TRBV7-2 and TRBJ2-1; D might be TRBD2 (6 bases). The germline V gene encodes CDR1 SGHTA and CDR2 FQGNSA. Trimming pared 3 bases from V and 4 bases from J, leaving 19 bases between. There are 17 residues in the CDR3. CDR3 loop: CASSFRSSSAPYNEQFF. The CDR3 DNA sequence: TGTGCCAGCAGCTTCCGATCTTCTAGCGCCCCTTACAATGAGCAGTTCTTC.

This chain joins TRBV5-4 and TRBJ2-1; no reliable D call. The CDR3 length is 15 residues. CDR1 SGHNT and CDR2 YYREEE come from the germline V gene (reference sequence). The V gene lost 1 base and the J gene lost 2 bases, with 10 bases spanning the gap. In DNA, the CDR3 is TGTGCCAGCAGCTTGTCGTTGATGCCCTACAATGAGCAGTTCTTC. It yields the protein CASSLSLMPYNEQFF.

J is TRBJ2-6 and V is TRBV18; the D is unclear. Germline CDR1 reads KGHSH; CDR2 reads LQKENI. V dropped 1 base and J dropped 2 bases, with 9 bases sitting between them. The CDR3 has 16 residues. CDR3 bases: TGTGCCAGCTCACCACTCGTATCACCTGGGGCCAACGTCCTGACTTTC. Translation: CASSPLVSPGANVLTF. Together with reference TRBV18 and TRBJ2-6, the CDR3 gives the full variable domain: NAGVMQNPRHLVRRRGQEARLRCSPMKGHSHVYWYRQLPEEGLKFMVYLQKENIIDESGMPKERFSAEFPKEGPSILRIQQVVRGDSAAYFCASSPLVSPGANVLTFGAGSRLTVL.

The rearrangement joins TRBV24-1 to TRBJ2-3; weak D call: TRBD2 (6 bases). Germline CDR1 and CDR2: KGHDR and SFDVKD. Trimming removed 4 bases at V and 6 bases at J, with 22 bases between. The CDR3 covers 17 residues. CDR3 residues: CATSEPLGLLAGDTQYF. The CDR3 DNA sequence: TGTGCCACCAGTGAGCCCTTGGGCCTACTAGCAGGGGATACGCAGTATTTT.

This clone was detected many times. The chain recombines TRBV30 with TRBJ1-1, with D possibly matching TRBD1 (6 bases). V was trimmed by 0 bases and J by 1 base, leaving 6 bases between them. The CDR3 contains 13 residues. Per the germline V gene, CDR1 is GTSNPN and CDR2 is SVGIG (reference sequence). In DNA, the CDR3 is TGTGCCTGGAGTGTACAGGGGAACACTGAAGCTTTCTTT. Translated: CAWSVQGNTEAFF.

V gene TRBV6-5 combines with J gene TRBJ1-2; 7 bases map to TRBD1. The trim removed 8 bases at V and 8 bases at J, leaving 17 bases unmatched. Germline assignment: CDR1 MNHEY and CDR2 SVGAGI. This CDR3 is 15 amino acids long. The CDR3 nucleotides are TGTGCCAGCGGGGAGACGACAGGGACCTATCGGGGCTACACCTTC. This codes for CASGETTGTYRGYTF.